Each of the 17 T cell receptor beta chains below was sequenced from the same sample in a study of T cell changes during pregnancy in multiple sclerosis. Sequencing was performed with immunoSEQ multiplex PCR; in TCRdb, only in-frame clones are kept and a portion is missing. The table has around 50,000 clones, almost 95% seen once; the top ten hold approximately 4.2%. Specimen: CD8+ T cells from peripheral blood mononuclear cells, collected in the first trimester of pregnancy. The origin of the receptors is a female donor with multiple sclerosis, enrolled in a pregnancy study.

This chain uses TRBV9 with TRBJ2-3, with D tentatively TRBD2 (7 bases). V was clipped by 0 bases and J by 2 bases, with 13 bases between them. CDR1 is SGDLS, CDR2 YYNGEE, per germline. This CDR3 has 16 amino acids. CDR3 residues: CASSVEGGDFTDTQYF. CDR3 nucleotide sequence: TGTGCCAGCAGCGTAGAGGGGGGGGACTTCACAGATACGCAGTATTTT. The entire variable domain, with the rest obtained from reference TRBV9 and TRBJ2-3, is as follows: DSGVTQTPKHLITATGQRVTLRCSPRSGDLSVYWYQQSLDQGLQFLIQYYNGEERAKGNILERFSAQQFPDLHSELNLSSLELGDSALYFCASSVEGGDFTDTQYFGPGTRLTVL.

This chain joins TRBV15 and TRBJ1-5; 8 bases agree with TRBD1. This CDR3 is 14 amino acids long. Germline trimming cut 3 bases from V and 6 bases from J; bases unmatched to any gene: 4. Germline values: CDR1 LNHNV, CDR2 YYDKDF (reference sequence). CDR3 in amino acids: CATSSSGGVQPQHF. Here the CDR3 DNA reads TGTGCCACCAGCAGCTCAGGGGGCGTTCAGCCCCAGCATTTT.

The chain carries TRBV25-1 and TRBJ2-2; D might be TRBD1 (5 bases). Germline V CDR1 and CDR2: MGHDK, SYGVNS. The CDR3 extends over 15 amino acids. V was cut by 0 bases and J by 5 bases, with 10 bases left in between. CDR3 nucleotide sequence: TGTGCCAGCAGTGAATACCCCCAGGGAACCGGGGAGCTGTTTTTT. It encodes CASSEYPQGTGELFF. Full variable domain (outside the CDR3, taken from reference TRBV25-1 and TRBJ2-2): EADIYQTPRYLVIGTGKKITLECSQTMGHDKMYWYQQDPGMELHLIHYSYGVNSTEKGDLSSESTVSRIRTEHFPLTLESARPSHTSQYLCASSEYPQGTGELFFGEGSRLTVL.

The chain joins TRBV13 to TRBJ1-1; D may be TRBD1 (5 bases). The germline V gene encodes CDR1 PRHDT and CDR2 FYEKMQ (reference sequence). Trimming cost V 0 bases and J 7 bases, with 12 bases left between them. CDR3 length: 14 residues. Written as DNA, the CDR3 is TGTGCCAGCAGCTTAGGCGCAGGGTTCCTTGAAGCTTTCTTT. It yields the protein CASSLGAGFLEAFF. Complete variable domain (other parts from reference TRBV13 and TRBJ1-1): AAGVIQSPRHLIKEKRETATLKCYPIPRHDTVYWYQQGPGQDPQFLISFYEKMQSDKGSIPDRFSAQQFSDYHSELNMSSLELGDSALYFCASSLGAGFLEAFFGQGTRLTVV.

This chain connects TRBV7-9 to TRBJ2-7; maybe TRBD2 (5 bases). CDR1 SEHNR and CDR2 FQNEAQ come from the germline V gene (reference sequence). The CDR3 consists of 13 residues. The V end lost 5 bases, the J end lost 5 bases, and 13 bases lay between the germline ends. CDR3 amino acids: CASSHTTGDEQYF. CDR3 bases: TGTGCCAGCAGCCACACGACCGGGGACGAGCAGTACTTC.

The rearrangement joins TRBV7-9 to TRBJ1-5, with no clear D. The CDR3 sequence is 14 residues long. Germline-derived CDR1 and CDR2 are SEHNR and FQNEAQ (reference sequence). V lost 4 bases and J lost 4, with 11 bases in between. In DNA form, the CDR3 reads TGTGCCAGCAGCTCCTTGGGGAGTAATCAGCCCCAGCATTTT. It codes for CASSSLGSNQPQHF.

The sample holds a few counts of this clone. The chain couples TRBV19 to TRBJ1-1; the D is unclear. V lost 2 bases and J lost 1, with 5 bases in between. The CDR3 extends over 13 amino acids. Germline loops: CDR1 LNHDA, CDR2 SQIVND (reference sequence). The CDR3 region is CASSISKNTEAFF. The CDR3, as DNA: TGTGCCAGTAGTATATCCAAGAACACTGAAGCTTTCTTT.

The chain carries TRBV12-5 and TRBJ1-2; D not resolved. The CDR3 length is 17 residues. Germline CDR1 is LGHNT and CDR2 is FRNRAP. V shed 0 bases and J shed 2 bases, with 16 bases lying between them. CDR3 amino acids: CASGLVPAGRENYGYTF. The CDR3 region has the DNA TGTGCTAGTGGTTTGGTCCCCGCCGGGAGGGAAAACTATGGCTACACCTTC.

The chain is built from TRBV5-8 and TRBJ2-1; TRBD2 aligns across 8 bases. The J segment lost 8 bases and the V segment lost 0 bases, leaving 7 bases of the junction unmatched. The CDR3 loop spans 15 amino acids. Germline CDR1 SGHTS, CDR2 YDEGEE. The chain's CDR3 is CASSLGASGQDEQFF. Written as DNA, the CDR3 is TGTGCCAGCAGCTTGGGGGCTAGCGGGCAGGATGAGCAGTTCTTC.

In this sample, this clone turned up once. The J gene is TRBJ1-1, the V gene TRBV7-9, with D uncertain. V lost 1 base, J lost 2 bases, and 5 bases lay in between. The CDR3 is 13 amino acids. Germline V gene data show CDR1 as SEHNR and CDR2 as FQNEAQ (reference sequence). The DNA of the CDR3 is TGTGCCAGCAGCTTAGAGAGCAACACTGAAGCTTTCTTT. Its translation: CASSLESNTEAFF. Full variable domain (missing parts from reference TRBV7-9 and TRBJ1-1): DTGVSQNPRHKITKRGQNVTFRCDPISEHNRLYWYRQTLGQGPEFLTYFQNEAQLEKSRLLSDRFSAERPKGSFSTLEIQRTEQGDSAMYLCASSLESNTEAFFGQGTRLTVV.

The genes are TRBV9 and TRBJ2-1, with 10 bases fitting TRBD2. The CDR3 sequence is 18 residues long. Germline-derived CDR1 and CDR2 are SGDLS and YYNGEE. The junction had 7 bases not matched to a gene; V was cut back by 1 base and J by 0 bases. The CDR3 spells CASSVTGTSALSYNEQFF. As DNA, the CDR3 is TGTGCCAGCAGCGTAACCGGGACTAGCGCCCTCTCCTACAATGAGCAGTTCTTC.

The chain carries TRBV7-9 and TRBJ2-7, with 12 positions matching TRBD1. The CDR3 has 15 residues. Germline-derived CDR1 and CDR2 are SEHNR and FQNEAQ (reference sequence). With V trimmed by 7 bases and J by 5 bases, 9 bases remained unmatched. The CDR3 here is CASIRSGTGGNEQYF. In DNA form, the CDR3 reads TGTGCCAGCATTCGTTCCGGGACAGGGGGCAACGAGCAGTACTTC.

This rearrangement joins TRBV7-8 to TRBJ2-3; 10 bases line up with TRBD2. Germline V CDR1 and CDR2: SGHVS, FQNEAQ. V trimming: 3 bases; J trimming: 2 bases; junction bases outside the gene matches: 5. The CDR3 is 16 residues long. CDR3 in amino acids: CASSFTSGEITDTQYF. The CDR3 DNA follows: TGTGCCAGCAGCTTTACTAGCGGGGAGATCACAGATACGCAGTATTTT.

The sample holds one count of this clone. This sequence joins TRBV27 and TRBJ2-1; D is possibly TRBD1 (6 bases). V shed 6 bases and J shed 6 bases, with 21 bases lying between them. In germline, CDR1 is MNHEY, CDR2 SMNVEV (reference sequence). This CDR3 has 16 amino acids. CDR3 protein: CASRSTIGGLSNEQFF. CDR3 sequence (DNA): TGTGCCAGCAGGTCTACCATTGGGGGCCTATCCAATGAGCAGTTCTTC.

This clone has a handful of counts. This chain connects TRBV4-1 to TRBJ1-2; 7 positions agree with TRBD1. This CDR3 contains 16 residues. CDR1 and CDR2 from the germline V gene are MGHRA and YSYEKL. Trimming at V came to 0 bases and at J to 0 bases, leaving 4 bases not matched to a gene. Written as DNA, the CDR3 is TGCGCCAGCAGCCAAGAGGGGACAGACTCTAACTATGGCTACACCTTC. This codes for CASSQEGTDSNYGYTF.

This clone was detected only once. This chain joins TRBV25-1 and TRBJ2-3, with 7 nucleotides matching TRBD1. CDR1 is MGHDK and CDR2 is SYGVNS in the germline V gene. This CDR3 comprises 12 residues. The CDR3 bases are TGTGCTTCGACCCAGGGGGCAGATACGCAGTATTTT. Protein product: CASTQGADTQYF.

This rearrangement joins TRBV28 to TRBJ1-3; 9 bases line up with TRBD1. The CDR3 is made up of 14 amino acids. Germline CDR1 and CDR2: MDHEN and SYDVKM. The J segment lost 4 bases and the V segment lost 5 bases, leaving 3 bases of the junction unmatched. The CDR3 sequence is CASSRDREGNTIYF. The CDR3 DNA follows: TGTGCCAGCAGTCGGGACAGGGAGGGAAACACCATATATTTT. Based on the CDR3 plus reference TRBV28 and TRBJ1-3, the full variable domain is DVKVTQSSRYLVKRTGEKVFLECVQDMDHENMFWYRQDPGLGLRLIYFSYDVKMKEKGDIPEGYSVSREKKERFSLILESASTNQTSMYLCASSRDREGNTIYFGEGSWLTVV.